This T cell receptor beta chain was sequenced in a study of blood T cells in healthy people across ages. General study results and limits: It was not possible, with unsorted PBMCs, to conclusively compare naive and antigen-experienced cells.

Sample-barcoded 5' priming and a J-beta primer mix drove a second PCR of about 7 to 12 cycles. TCRdb passed the 5' RACE reads through MiXCR, listing each CDR3 protein once. The sample includes 1.5 million to 2 million distinct CDR3 sequences, about 30% seen only once; the top ten take around 7.7%. Remarks on this clonotype: Its antigen is unknown.

CDR1 and CDR2 from the germline V gene are SEHNR and FQNEAQ (reference sequence). The CDR3 runs 15 residues. V shed 1 base and J shed 3 bases, with 9 bases lying between them. The chain joins TRBV7-9 to TRBJ1-4; D not resolved. The specimen sequenced was blood. This TCR came from a woman in her twenties or thirties in good health. This chain's CDR3 is CASSLGAESNEKLFF. CDR3 DNA: TGTGCCAGCAGCTTAGGTGCCGAATCTAATGAAAAACTGTTTTTT.